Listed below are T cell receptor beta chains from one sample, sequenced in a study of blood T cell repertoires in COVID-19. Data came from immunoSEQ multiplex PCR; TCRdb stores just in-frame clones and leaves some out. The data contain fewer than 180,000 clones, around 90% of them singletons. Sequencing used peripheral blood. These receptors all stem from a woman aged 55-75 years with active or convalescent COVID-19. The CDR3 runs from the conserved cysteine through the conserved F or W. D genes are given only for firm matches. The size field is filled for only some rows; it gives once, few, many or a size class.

CDR3nt: TGTGCCACCAGTGACCGTTCGGTGACTAGCGGGGGGAACCCCTCCTACAATGAGCAGTTCTTC; CDR3aa: CATSDRSVTSGGNPSYNEQFF; d_gene: TRBD2; abundance: NA; v_gene: TRBV24-1; j_gene: TRBJ2-1
CDR3nt: TGTGCCAGCAGTCCGGACAGGGAATCGAACTATGGCTACACCTTC; CDR3aa: CASSPDRESNYGYTF; d_gene: TRBD1; abundance: few; v_gene: TRBV6-4; j_gene: TRBJ1-2
CDR3nt: TGTGCTAGTGGTTTAACAGGGGCTGACACAGATACGCAGTATTTT; CDR3aa: CASGLTGADTDTQYF; d_gene: TRBD1; abundance: NA; v_gene: TRBV12-5; j_gene: TRBJ2-3
CDR3nt: TGTGCCAGCAGCGCGGACAGGGCGCACGAGCAGTACTTC; CDR3aa: CASSADRAHEQYF; d_gene: TRBD1; abundance: NA; v_gene: TRBV7-3; j_gene: TRBJ2-7
CDR3nt: TGCGCCAGCAGCCGAAAAATAACCCAGGGGGCTGGTGAAAAACTGTTTTTT; CDR3aa: CASSRKITQGAGEKLFF; d_gene: TRBD1; abundance: once; v_gene: TRBV4-3; j_gene: TRBJ1-4
CDR3nt: TGTGCCAGCAGCCGAGATCAACGGTTGAATTCACCCCTCCACTTT; CDR3aa: CASSRDQRLNSPLHF; d_gene: NA; abundance: NA; v_gene: TRBV5-6; j_gene: TRBJ1-6
CDR3nt: TGTGCCAGCACACAACTAGCCCCCAAGAACACCGGGGAGCTGTTTTTT; CDR3aa: CASTQLAPKNTGELFF; d_gene: NA; abundance: NA; v_gene: TRBV2; j_gene: TRBJ2-2
CDR3nt: TGTGCCAGTAGTATAGGCAGCGTAGTTTATGGTGGCTACACCTTC; CDR3aa: CASSIGSVVYGGYTF; d_gene: NA; abundance: NA; v_gene: TRBV19; j_gene: TRBJ1-2
CDR3nt: TGTGCCAGCTCACCGGAGGACGCAGGGGGTGGTCAGCCCCAGCATTTT; CDR3aa: CASSPEDAGGGQPQHF; d_gene: TRBD1; abundance: NA; v_gene: TRBV18; j_gene: TRBJ1-5
CDR3nt: TGTGCCAGCAGCCCGGAGGTGAGAAGCACAGATACGCAGTATTTT; CDR3aa: CASSPEVRSTDTQYF; d_gene: NA; abundance: NA; v_gene: TRBV5-4; j_gene: TRBJ2-3
CDR3nt: TGCGCCAGCAGCCAAGAAATAGCGGGGCTGCATACGCAGTATTTT; CDR3aa: CASSQEIAGLHTQYF; d_gene: TRBD2; abundance: once; v_gene: TRBV4-3; j_gene: TRBJ2-3
CDR3nt: TGTGCCAGCAGCTTTAGCGGGGGCGCGTTCGGATCTGAAGCTTTCTTT; CDR3aa: CASSFSGGAFGSEAFF; d_gene: NA; abundance: NA; v_gene: TRBV7-2; j_gene: TRBJ1-1
CDR3nt: TGTGCCAGCAGTTGGGCTAGCGGGGGCAATGAGCAGTTCTTC; CDR3aa: CASSWASGGNEQFF; d_gene: TRBD2; abundance: NA; v_gene: TRBV6-5; j_gene: TRBJ2-1
CDR3nt: TGTGCCAGCAGCCCTCGACAGGTTAATGAAAAACTGTTTTTT; CDR3aa: CASSPRQVNEKLFF; d_gene: NA; abundance: NA; v_gene: TRBV7-9; j_gene: TRBJ1-4
CDR3nt: TGTGCCAGCAGTTCCGACAGCTATGGCTACACCTTC; CDR3aa: CASSSDSYGYTF; d_gene: NA; abundance: NA; v_gene: TRBV6-5; j_gene: TRBJ1-2
CDR3nt: TGTGCCAGCAGCAGAGGACTAGCGGGAAATAGCTACAATGAGCAGTTCTTC; CDR3aa: CASSRGLAGNSYNEQFF; d_gene: TRBD2; abundance: NA; v_gene: TRBV5-4; j_gene: TRBJ2-1
CDR3nt: TGTGCCAGCAGGGCCCGATCGGGCAGGGACTATGGCTACACCTTC; CDR3aa: CASRARSGRDYGYTF; d_gene: NA; abundance: once; v_gene: TRBV2; j_gene: TRBJ1-2